The clone carrying this T cell receptor (beta chain) has more than one count but fewer than ten. The antigen is undetermined. This record comes from a study of identical twins. Study-wide findings and caveats: Invariant cells of the MAIT and iNKT types might have partly distorted the zero-insertion analyses. Insertions were reduced in abundant cord blood beta clonotypes but not in memory repertoires.

Template switching supplied a universal primer site; unique molecular identifiers were carried on the cDNA. TCRdb recomputed calls from the 5' RACE reads with MiXCR, one row per CDR3 protein. In the table there are around 490,000 distinct CDR3 sequences, about 20% of which are singletons. The germline V gene has CDR1 LGHNA and CDR2 YNFKEQ. V lost 0 bases, J lost 3 bases, and 5 bases stayed unmatched. This CDR3 is built from 19 residues. The sample was also linked to a second study, of yellow fever vaccine responses in identical twins. That work adds: On the reported evidence, twins' vaccine T cell responses seemed partly convergent and partly personalized.

The sequence was collected from a woman aged 18 to 35 in good health. The chain employs TRBV4-2 and TRBJ2-6; TRBD2 matches at 13 bases. Sequenced: CD4+ T cells sorted from blood. The CDR3 sequence: CASSQDGLAGVFGANVLTF. The CDR3 nucleotides read TGTGCCAGCAGCCAAGATGGACTAGCGGGAGTTTTTGGGGCCAACGTCCTGACTTTC.